This section outlines one T cell receptor (beta chain) sequence together with its context. The antigen remains unidentified. Sequencing relied on a cDNA template that was reverse transcribed from extracted RNA. Assay: immunoSEQ multiplex PCR; the TCRdb copy retains only in-frame clones and omits some. This sample has roughly 200,000 clones; roughly two fifths occur once, and the top ten carry roughly 0.45%. The data originate from a study of CD8+ T cells in alopecia areata. Study-wide context: Treatment comprised oral tofacitinib, 5 to 10 mg twice daily, in treated patients. Scoring treated patients' severity relied on the percentage of scalp area affected.

Study-wide results and limits: Patients shared TCRs less clearly than mice did, possibly for HLA-related reasons. Lesional scalp exceeded normal scalp in clonality, especially in alopecia totalis/universalis.

Germline V gene data show CDR1 as LGHNT and CDR2 as FRNRAP. The CDR3 covers 14 residues. V was clipped by 0 bases and J by 8 bases, with 11 bases between them. Stated treatment: oral pan-JAK inhibitor, 5-10 mg twice daily. The source is a human donor with alopecia areata. The J gene is TRBJ2-1, the V gene TRBV12-5; D is unclear. Sequences were derived from CD4+ T cells sorted from blood, sampled at week 34, from a patient treated with tofacitinib. The CDR3 region has the DNA TGTGCTAGTGGTTTGGTACCTAGATCTCATGAGCAGTTCTTC. It translates to CASGLVPRSHEQFF.